The 25 T cell receptor beta chains below all came from one sample that was sequenced in a study of CD8+CD57+ T cells in acquired aplastic anemia (dated by TCRdb to between 2018 and 2020). TCRdb records Illumina HiSeq 2000 as the sequencer. Genomic DNA served as template for TCR beta VDJ combination and CDR3 sequence profiling. The public reads were reprocessed in TCRdb via fastp at Q25 and MiXCR, keeping in-frame beta chains. A single entry per CDR3 protein holds the most common genes and DNA from its merged rows. This sample holds under 200,000 distinct CDR3 sequences; 64% were observed only once. The ten most abundant clones make up 46% of the sample. The sequenced sample was sorted CD4+, CD8+, or CD8+CD57+ T cells (not recorded which) from PBMCs. All receptors come from a human donor with severe aplastic anemia or a healthy control (not recorded which).

CDR3 amino acids: CASSLRAGEQHEQFF. The CDR3 nucleotides are TGTGCCAGCAGCTTACGAGCGGGGGAGCAGCATGAGCAGTTCTTC. This chain uses TRBV7-2 with TRBJ2-1; 8 positions agree with TRBD2. Looked up from germline, CDR1 is SGHTA and CDR2 is FQGNSA. The V and J ends lost 2 bases and 8 bases, in that order; junction bases with no gene match: 8. This CDR3 comprises 15 residues.

This clonotype was counted only a few times. The chain joins TRBV29-1 to TRBJ1-1; TRBD1 aligns across 8 bases. From germline, CDR1 is SQVTM and CDR2 ANQGSEA. The CDR3 consists of 13 residues. Trimming removed 3 bases from V and 6 bases from J; junction bases left unmatched: 6. This CDR3 is CSVDRDRGSEAFF. The CDR3 DNA reads TGCAGCGTTGACCGCGACAGGGGATCTGAAGCTTTCTTT.

This chain connects TRBV5-1 to TRBJ1-1, with TRBD1 as a possible D gene (5 bases). The CDR3 is 15 residues long. The ends were cut back, 0 bases at V and 1 base at J, with 10 bases in the middle. Per germline, CDR1 SGHRS and CDR2 YFSETQ. This chain's CDR3 is CASSLDGHSNTEAFF. The CDR3 nucleotides read TGCGCCAGCAGCTTGGATGGACATTCGAACACTGAAGCTTTCTTT.

The chain links TRBV10-2 to TRBJ2-2, with D perhaps being TRBD1 or TRBD2 (5 bases each). Looked up from germline, CDR1 is WSHSY and CDR2 is SAAADI. The CDR3 contains 15 residues. V was pared by 6 bases and J by 4 bases, with 15 bases between. CDR3 amino acids: CASRTSGGGTGELFF. The CDR3 region has the DNA TGCGCCAGCAGGACTTCCGGTGGGGGCACCGGGGAGCTGTTTTTT.

This chain joins TRBV2 and TRBJ2-6; no reliable D call. V shed 1 base and J shed 0 bases, with 10 bases lying between them. Germline CDR1 SNHLY, CDR2 FYNNEI. The CDR3 totals 17 residues. CDR3 nucleotides: TGTGCCAGCAGTGAAGATAGACGGTTCTCTGGGGCCAACGTCCTGACTTTC. Protein: CASSEDRRFSGANVLTF.

The chain carries TRBV29-1 and TRBJ1-2; tentative D call: TRBD1 (5 bases). Germline lookup yields CDR1 SQVTM and CDR2 ANQGSEA. The V and J ends lost 3 bases and 10 bases respectively, with 12 bases between them. The CDR3 contains 11 residues. CDR3 protein: CSVEGGTDYTF. In nucleotides, the CDR3 is TGCAGCGTTGAGGGGGGAACGGACTACACCTTC. Together with reference TRBV29-1 and TRBJ1-2, the CDR3 gives the full variable domain: SAVISQKPSRDICQRGTSLTIQCQVDSQVTMMFWYRQQPGQSLTLIATANQGSEATYESGFVIDKFPISRPNLTFSTLTVSNMSPEDSSIYLCSVEGGTDYTFGSGTRLTVV.

V and J are TRBV2 and TRBJ2-7; D uncertain. CDR1 and CDR2 (germline): SNHLY, FYNNEI. The CDR3 consists of 11 residues. V lost 8 bases and J 5 bases, leaving 10 bases between the germline ends. As DNA, the CDR3 is TGTGCCAGCCGCAGACGCCACGAGCAGTACTTC. Amino acids: CASRRRHEQYF.

The DNA of the CDR3 is TGTGCCAGCAGTGAAGCGGGAGGGACCTACAATGAGCAGTTCTTC. Its translation: CASSEAGGTYNEQFF. J is TRBJ2-1 and V is TRBV2; 7 positions agree with TRBD2. With 0 bases clipped from V and 2 bases from J, the junction kept 1 base outside the gene matches. Germline values: CDR1 SNHLY, CDR2 FYNNEI. The CDR3 runs to 15 residues.

The table lists this clonotype with many counts. This chain uses TRBV20-1 with TRBJ1-6, with a possible D match to TRBD1 (6 bases). The germline CDR1 and CDR2 sequences are DFQATT and SNEGSKA (reference sequence). V was trimmed by 0 bases and J by 6 bases, leaving 18 bases between them. This CDR3 is 17 amino acids long. The CDR3 sequence: CSARDRGHPGRNSPLHF. For the CDR3, the DNA is TGCAGTGCTAGAGATCGGGGACACCCGGGGCGTAATTCACCCCTCCACTTT.

The chain couples TRBV15 to TRBJ2-3; 10 bases match TRBD2. With V trimmed by 0 bases and J by 1 base, 7 bases remained unmatched. The CDR3 covers 18 residues. The germline V gene has CDR1 LNHNV and CDR2 YYDKDF (reference sequence). CDR3 sequence: CATSRDSSSGGRTDTQYF. CDR3 nucleotide sequence: TGTGCCACCAGCAGAGATTCTTCTAGCGGGGGACGCACAGATACGCAGTATTTT.

A word on this clonotype: This may be a read error: a much more frequent sequence differs by one nucleotide. V is TRBV29-1 and J is TRBJ2-7, with 8 nucleotides matching TRBD1. This CDR3 has 14 amino acids. The V gene's germline CDR1 is SQVTM and CDR2 ANQGSEA. CDR3 DNA sequence: TGCAGCGTTGAAGTGGGAGACAGGGGATACGGGCAGTACTTC. This sequence encodes CSVEVGDRGYGQYF.

This clonotype was recorded a few times. The chain couples TRBV29-1 to TRBJ2-5, with 9 positions matching TRBD1. Germline values: CDR1 SQVTM, CDR2 ANQGSEA. This CDR3 contains 14 residues. Trimming at V came to 7 bases and at J to 3 bases, leaving 9 bases not matched to a gene. The CDR3 loop is CSGTRGTGKETQYF. The CDR3 DNA is TGCAGCGGCACTCGGGGGACAGGGAAAGAGACCCAGTACTTC.

The V gene is TRBV27, the J gene TRBJ1-2, with D hard to call. The CDR3 loop spans 12 amino acids. Germline CDR1 MNHEY, CDR2 SMNVEV (reference sequence). Deletions cut 6 bases from V and 4 bases from J, with 9 bases between. The CDR3 spells CASSPWGYGYTF. DNA of the CDR3: TGTGCCAGCAGCCCCTGGGGCTATGGCTACACCTTC.

A single count supports this clonotype. The genes are TRBV10-3 and TRBJ2-5; weak D call: TRBD2 (6 bases). CDR1 is ENHRY, CDR2 SYGVKD, per germline. The CDR3 consists of 15 residues. V was shortened by 3 bases and J by 3 bases, with 14 bases between the two germline ends. In nucleotides, the CDR3 is TGTGCCATCAGTGACTACGGGAGACTTGAAGAGACCCAGTACTTC. Translated, it gives CAISDYGRLEETQYF.

The chain combines TRBV20-1 with TRBJ2-7; D is possibly TRBD2 (6 bases). The CDR3 is 14 amino acids. Trimming stripped 3 bases from V and 6 bases from J, with 18 bases between. CDR1 and CDR2 from the germline V gene are DFQATT and SNEGSKA (reference sequence). CDR3 bases: TGCAGTGCTAGGATACCCGGGGGTGTCCTCGAGCAGTACTTC. It is translated as CSARIPGGVLEQYF.

The chain has TRBV20-1 and TRBJ1-4, with D uncertain. CDR1 is DFQATT, CDR2 SNEGSKA, per germline (reference sequence). The germline V and J ends were trimmed by 4 bases and 6 bases, with 6 bases remaining between them. The CDR3 is 11 amino acids. The CDR3 protein is CSANFDEKLFF. CDR3 nucleotides: TGCAGTGCTAATTTTGATGAAAAACTGTTTTTT.

The rearrangement joins TRBV29-1 to TRBJ1-3; unclear D gene. The CDR3 contains 13 residues. Germline CDR1 and CDR2: SQVTM and ANQGSEA. V was cut by 5 bases and J by 0 bases, with 8 bases left in between. CDR3 sequence: CSVRRYSGNTIYF. The CDR3 nucleotides read TGCAGCGTTCGGCGGTACTCTGGAAACACCATATATTTT. Together with reference TRBV29-1 and TRBJ1-3, the CDR3 gives the full variable domain: SAVISQKPSRDICQRGTSLTIQCQVDSQVTMMFWYRQQPGQSLTLIATANQGSEATYESGFVIDKFPISRPNLTFSTLTVSNMSPEDSSIYLCSVRRYSGNTIYFGEGSWLTVV.

This clonotype was seen only a few times. The chain is built from TRBV12-3 or TRBV12-4 and TRBJ2-6; D not certain. Trimming removed 5 bases at V and 2 bases at J, with 13 bases between. The CDR3 has 16 amino acids. CDR3 DNA sequence: TGTGCCAGCAGTCGCCTGAATGGAGCTGGGGCCAACGTCCTGACTTTC. It yields the protein CASSRLNGAGANVLTF.

This clonotype has ten or more counts. V gene TRBV20-1 combines with J gene TRBJ2-1, with 13 bases identical to TRBD2. The CDR3 loop spans 15 amino acids. Per germline, CDR1 DFQATT and CDR2 SNEGSKA (reference sequence). V gave up 3 bases and J gave up 6 bases; unmatched junction bases: 5. The CDR3 region has the DNA TGCAGTGCTAGTGCGGGACTAGCGGGGACCAATGAGCAGTTCTTC. Encoded protein: CSASAGLAGTNEQFF.

The rearrangement links TRBV7-2 to TRBJ1-5, with TRBD1 matching 8 bases. CDR1 is SGHTA and CDR2 is FQGNSA in the germline V gene. V lost 4 bases to trimming and J lost 5 bases; unmatched junction nucleotides: 4. The CDR3 is 14 residues long. The CDR3 loop reads CASSSPGGYQPQHF. DNA of the CDR3: TGTGCCAGCAGCTCGCCAGGGGGCTATCAGCCCCAGCATTTT.

Comment on this clonotype: One junction end disagrees with the germline gene, perhaps due to a read error. The J gene is TRBJ2-3, the V gene TRBV6-4, with D perhaps matching TRBD1 (6 bases). This CDR3 is 14 amino acids long. CDR1 MRHNA and CDR2 SNTAGT come from the germline V gene. CDR3 nucleotides: TGTGCCTGCAGCACAGGGTCTTTCACAGATACGCAGTATTTT. It encodes CACSTGSFTDTQYF.

For this clonotype: The conserved closing phenylalanine or tryptophan is absent in this CDR3, likely reflecting a read error. This chain joins TRBV10-3 and TRBJ2-7; D is perhaps TRBD1 or TRBD2 (5 bases each). Germline assignment: CDR1 ENHRY and CDR2 SYGVKD. The CDR3 sequence is 11 residues long. Trimming stripped 6 bases from V and 5 bases from J, with 8 bases between. The CDR3 nucleotides are TGTGCCATCAGCGAGGGGAACGAGCAGTACTCC. Its translation: CAISEGNEQYS.

The genes are TRBV2 and TRBJ1-1, with 8 bases identical to TRBD1. The CDR3 loop spans 15 amino acids. Trimming took 8 bases from V and 1 from J; bases not matched to a gene: 9. CDR1 and CDR2 (germline): SNHLY, FYNNEI. The CDR3 reads CASSPFGQGNTEAFF. The CDR3 DNA reads TGTGCCAGCTCACCATTCGGACAGGGGAACACTGAAGCTTTCTTT.

This sequence joins TRBV6-4 and TRBJ1-2, with a tentative D call TRBD1 (6 bases). Germline assignment: CDR1 MRHNA and CDR2 SNTAGT. Trimming shortened V by 2 bases and J by 5 bases, and 18 bases separated the two germline ends. The CDR3 loop spans 16 amino acids. The DNA for the CDR3 is TGTGCCAGCAGTGACCAAACGGGACAAAGTTTGTATGGCTACACCTTC. Its translation is CASSDQTGQSLYGYTF.

J is TRBJ2-3 and V is TRBV12-5; no reliable D call. V shed 4 bases and J shed 3 bases, with 8 bases lying between them. The CDR3 extends over 13 amino acids. Per the germline V gene, CDR1 is LGHNT and CDR2 is FRNRAP. Here the CDR3 reads CASGSHATDTQYF. As DNA, the CDR3 is TGTGCTAGTGGTTCCCATGCGACAGATACGCAGTATTTT. The full variable domain, in which reference TRBV12-5 and TRBJ2-3 provide the parts outside the CDR3, is DARVTQTPRHKVTEMGQEVTMRCQPILGHNTVFWYRQTMMQGLELLAYFRNRAPLDDSGMPKDRFSAEMPDATLATLKIQPSEPRDSAVYFCASGSHATDTQYFGPGTRLTVL.